What follows are 18 T cell receptor beta chains derived from one specimen sequenced in a study of CD8 T cells in Susac syndrome. Reverse transcription of about 0.5 to 1 ug RNA was carried out with random hexamers. TCRdb reprocessed the immunoSEQ multiplex PCR reads with MiXCR, giving one entry per CDR3 protein. The sample shows under 200,000 distinct CDR3 sequences, 85% to 95% of them seen only once. The sequenced material came from CD8+ T cells from PBMCs. The receptors originated from a human donor with Susac syndrome.

V and J are TRBV2 and TRBJ2-2, with 7 bases aligning to TRBD1. Germline-derived CDR1 and CDR2 are SNHLY and FYNNEI. The CDR3 consists of 14 residues. Trimming at V came to 4 bases and at J to 4 bases, leaving 3 bases not matched to a gene. The CDR3: CASSVNRGTGELFF. In DNA form, the CDR3 reads TGTGCCAGCAGTGTTAACAGGGGCACCGGGGAGCTGTTTTTT. The complete variable domain, with remaining parts taken from reference TRBV2 and TRBJ2-2, reads EPEVTQTPSHQVTQMGQEVILRCVPISNHLYFYWYRQILGQKVEFLVSFYNNEISEKSEIFDDQFSVERPDGSNFTLKIRSTKLEDSAMYFCASSVNRGTGELFFGEGSRLTVL.

The chain has TRBV6-1 and TRBJ2-7, with D perhaps TRBD1 (6 bases). The germline gives CDR1 MNHNS, CDR2 SASEGT. The CDR3 extends over 17 amino acids. Trimming pared 2 bases from V and 3 bases from J, leaving 20 bases between. CDR3 region: CASSESTSLVGGYEQYF. The CDR3 nucleotides are TGTGCCAGCAGTGAATCAACGTCCCTAGTAGGGGGCTACGAGCAGTACTTC.

The V gene is TRBV19, the J gene TRBJ2-6; D call uncertain. The ends were cut back, 2 bases at V and 0 bases at J, with 8 bases in the middle. Germline CDR1 LNHDA, CDR2 SQIVND (reference sequence). There are 16 residues in the CDR3. The CDR3 here is CASSIRPYSGANVLTF. DNA of the CDR3: TGTGCCAGTAGTATAAGACCCTACTCTGGGGCCAACGTCCTGACTTTC.

The rearrangement links TRBV30 to TRBJ2-1, with TRBD2 identical over 12 bases. Trimming cost V 3 bases and J 3 bases; bases outside gene matches: 6. This CDR3 has 16 residues. CDR1 and CDR2 (germline): GTSNPN, SVGIG (reference sequence). Written as DNA, the CDR3 is TGTGCCTGGAGGTCACTAGCGGGGGGATACTACAATGAGCAGTTCTTC. Translated, it gives CAWRSLAGGYYNEQFF.

This chain uses TRBV20-1 with TRBJ1-1, with D tentatively TRBD1 (5 bases). The CDR3 runs to 13 residues. From germline, CDR1 is DFQATT and CDR2 SNEGSKA (reference sequence). Trimming left V 1 base short and J 5 bases short, with 11 bases between. For the CDR3, the DNA is TGCAGTGCTAGAGCACAGGAGGAAACTGAAGCTTTCTTT. Protein: CSARAQEETEAFF.

V usage is TRBV4-2 and J usage is TRBJ2-7; D gene unclear. The V and J ends lost 4 bases and 5 bases respectively, with 18 bases between them. CDR1 and CDR2 (germline): LGHNA, YNFKEQ. CDR3 length equals 15 residues. CDR3 sequence reads: CASSLRAQKVNEQYF. Written as DNA, the CDR3 is TGTGCCAGCAGCCTTCGGGCACAGAAAGTCAACGAGCAGTACTTC.

J is TRBJ2-7 and V is TRBV5-1; a weak D match, TRBD2 (6 bases). The CDR3 runs 12 residues. The germline V gene encodes CDR1 SGHRS and CDR2 YFSETQ. Trimming removed 7 bases from V and 5 bases from J, with 13 bases in between. The chain's CDR3 is CASGGGTNEQYF. The CDR3 DNA sequence: TGCGCCAGCGGGGGAGGCACGAACGAGCAGTACTTC.

On this clonotype itself: This sequence may be a read error, since a much larger clone differs from it by one base. The rearrangement uses TRBV7-9 and TRBJ2-7, with D unresolved. Trimming stripped 1 base from V and 5 bases from J, with 6 bases between. Germline-derived CDR1 and CDR2 are SEHNR and FQNEAQ (reference sequence). This CDR3 has 12 amino acids. For the CDR3, the DNA is TGTGCCAGCAGCTTAGGGACCCACGAGCAGTACTTC. Protein sequence: CASSLGTHEQYF.

The CDR3 DNA sequence: TGCAGTGCCGGGGACCCCACGGGGACCCAGTACTTC. This sequence encodes CSAGDPTGTQYF. This chain joins TRBV20-1 and TRBJ2-5; D could derive from TRBD1 or TRBD2 (5 bases each). V was cut by 6 bases and J by 7 bases, with 15 bases left in between. Looked up from germline, CDR1 is DFQATT and CDR2 is SNEGSKA (reference sequence). The CDR3 has 12 amino acids.

The DNA for the CDR3 is TGCAGTGCTAGAGATGCCTCTAACTACAATGAGCAGTTCTTC. Translated: CSARDASNYNEQFF. The chain joins TRBV20-1 to TRBJ2-1; D call uncertain. CDR1 is DFQATT and CDR2 is SNEGSKA in the germline V gene (reference sequence). The length of the CDR3 is 14 residues. V gave up 0 bases and J gave up 3 bases, with 9 bases separating them.

The V call is TRBV4-1, the J call TRBJ2-7; maybe TRBD1 (6 bases). This CDR3 spans 14 amino acids. CDR1 MGHRA and CDR2 YSYEKL come from the germline V gene. Deletions cut 4 bases from V and 2 bases from J, with 12 bases between. CDR3 loop: CASSPGTRTYEQYF. The CDR3 bases are TGCGCCAGCAGCCCCGGGACAAGAACCTACGAGCAGTACTTC.

This clonotype occurred once. The chain combines TRBV27 with TRBJ1-2; 7 bases align to TRBD1. The CDR3 sequence is 15 residues long. V was pared by 5 bases and J by 2 bases, with 8 bases of the junction left unmatched. Germline-derived CDR1 and CDR2 are MNHEY and SMNVEV (reference sequence). This CDR3 is CASSVNRGLNYGYTF. For the CDR3, the DNA is TGTGCCAGCAGTGTTAACAGGGGCTTAAACTATGGCTACACCTTC.

The rearrangement links TRBV9 to TRBJ2-1; 8 bases match TRBD2. CDR1 is SGDLS and CDR2 is YYNGEE in the germline V gene. The CDR3 sequence is 15 residues long. The V and J ends lost 0 bases and 8 bases, in that order; junction bases with no gene match: 7. The CDR3 protein is CASSVAGGTSDEQFF. In nucleotides, the CDR3 is TGTGCCAGCAGCGTAGCGGGGGGGACTTCGGATGAGCAGTTCTTC.

The V call is TRBV20-1, the J call TRBJ1-2, with 9 nucleotides matching TRBD1. Germline assignment: CDR1 DFQATT and CDR2 SNEGSKA (reference sequence). V lost 7 bases to trimming and J lost 8 bases; unmatched junction nucleotides: 5. This CDR3 has 11 residues. CDR3 sequence reads: CSGDREGGYTF. Here the CDR3 DNA reads TGCAGTGGGGACAGGGAGGGAGGCTACACCTTC.

This chain links TRBV5-4 with TRBJ1-1; 8 bases map to TRBD1. Per germline, CDR1 SGHNT and CDR2 YYREEE (reference sequence). V lost 4 bases, J lost 4 bases, and 3 bases stayed unmatched. The CDR3 is made up of 13 amino acids. CDR3 in DNA: TGTGCCAGCAGCGAGGACAGGGCCACTGAAGCTTTCTTT. Translated, it gives CASSEDRATEAFF.

The V call is TRBV7-2, the J call TRBJ2-7, with D hard to call. Germline CDR1 reads SGHTA; CDR2 reads FQGNSA. Between the trimmed V and J ends, which lost 5 bases and 4 bases, there was a span of 9 bases. The CDR3 contains 12 residues. The CDR3 coding sequence is TGTGCCAGCAGCCCTCGAACTTACGAGCAGTACTTC. Translation gives CASSPRTYEQYF. The full variable domain, rest sourced from reference TRBV7-2 and TRBJ2-7, is GAGVSQSPSNKVTEKGKDVELRCDPISGHTALYWYRQSLGQGLEFLIYFQGNSAPDKSGLPSDRFSAERTGGSVSTLTIQRTQQEDSAVYLCASSPRTYEQYFGPGTRLTVT.

The V call is TRBV20-1, the J call TRBJ2-1, with a tentative D call TRBD2 (6 bases). The V end was cut by 0 bases, the J end by 4 bases, with 16 bases between. Germline V gene sequence: CDR1 DFQATT, CDR2 SNEGSKA (reference sequence). This CDR3 has 16 residues. The CDR3 DNA is TGCAGTGCTAGAGATCTAACTAGCTGGGGATACAATGAGCAGTTCTTC. This sequence encodes CSARDLTSWGYNEQFF.

The CDR3 DNA is TGTGCCAGCAGTGAACCAGGGGGGGGCAATCAGCCCCAGCATTTT. This gives the protein CASSEPGGGNQPQHF. V is TRBV2 and J is TRBJ1-5, with TRBD1 matching 7 bases. With V trimmed by 2 bases and J by 2 bases, 3 bases remained unmatched. This CDR3 has 15 amino acids. Germline V gene lookup returns CDR1 SNHLY and CDR2 FYNNEI.